Below are 4 T cell receptor beta chains sequenced from a single sample in a study of blood T cells in healthy people across ages. Combining a sample-barcoded 5' primer with a J-beta primer mix, a second PCR ran for about 6 to 12 cycles. Each CDR3 protein gets one entry after TCRdb re-called the 5' RACE reads with MiXCR. The sample carries approximately 2,000,000 distinct CDR3 sequences, 39% recorded once. What was sequenced was blood. All receptors come from a human donor in good health.

The genes are TRBV28 and TRBJ2-7; TRBD1 might be the D (5 bases). The germline V gene encodes CDR1 MDHEN and CDR2 SYDVKM. Trimming cost V 5 bases and J 0 bases, with 14 bases left between them. The CDR3 spans 15 residues. For the CDR3, the DNA is TGTGCCAGCAGTCCGTCAGGGTATTTCTCCTACGAGCAGTACTTC. Translating gives CASSPSGYFSYEQYF.

The rearrangement uses TRBV6-5 and TRBJ2-7; 7 nucleotides align to TRBD1. V gave up 2 bases and J gave up 3 bases; unmatched junction bases: 7. Germline CDR1 is MNHEY and CDR2 is SVGAGI. The CDR3 is 15 amino acids. CDR3 region: CASSYAVQGFYEQYF. The CDR3 coding sequence is TGTGCCAGCAGTTACGCAGTACAGGGGTTCTACGAGCAGTACTTC.

The chain recombines TRBV20-1 with TRBJ1-5; TRBD1 matches at 7 bases. Germline-derived CDR1 and CDR2 are DFQATT and SNEGSKA (reference sequence). Losses at the gene ends were 4 bases for V and 4 bases for J; bases not matched to a gene: 7. The length of the CDR3 is 14 residues. CDR3 sequence (DNA): TGCAGTGCTACAGGACAGGACCCTAATCAGCCCCAGCATTTT. Its protein is CSATGQDPNQPQHF.

The chain carries TRBV2 and TRBJ1-2, with 8 bases that match TRBD1. The germline V gene encodes CDR1 SNHLY and CDR2 FYNNEI. V dropped 0 bases and J dropped 8; count of bases not matched to a gene: 11. CDR3 length equals 16 residues. The CDR3 nucleotides read TGTGCCAGCAGTGAAGCGCTTCAAGGCAGGGGGCAAGGCTACACCTTC. It is translated as CASSEALQGRGQGYTF.